This TCR beta chain was retrieved from a study of lymphopenia after photon versus proton radiotherapy. Note on this clone: Antigen: not known.

Germline CDR1 and CDR2: MNHNS and SASEGT. V gave up 6 bases and J gave up 1 base; unmatched junction bases: 4. The CDR3 runs 14 residues. Findings of the study overall: Relative stability marked proton patients; photon patients lost diversity and naive cells.

The method was immunoSEQ multiplex PCR; TCRdb's version includes in-frame clones alone and lacks a portion of them. This sample has roughly 63,000 clones; 70% to 85% occur once, and the top ten carry around 2%. The gene calls are TRBV6-1 and TRBJ1-1, with 8 bases identical to TRBD1. The specimen comprised peripheral blood, sampled from a patient treated with proton-based radiotherapy. The TCR comes from a man in his sixties with pancreatic cancer. Written as DNA, the CDR3 is TGTGCCAGCAGAGGGGACAGGCGGAACACTGAAGCTTTCTTT. It encodes CASRGDRRNTEAFF.